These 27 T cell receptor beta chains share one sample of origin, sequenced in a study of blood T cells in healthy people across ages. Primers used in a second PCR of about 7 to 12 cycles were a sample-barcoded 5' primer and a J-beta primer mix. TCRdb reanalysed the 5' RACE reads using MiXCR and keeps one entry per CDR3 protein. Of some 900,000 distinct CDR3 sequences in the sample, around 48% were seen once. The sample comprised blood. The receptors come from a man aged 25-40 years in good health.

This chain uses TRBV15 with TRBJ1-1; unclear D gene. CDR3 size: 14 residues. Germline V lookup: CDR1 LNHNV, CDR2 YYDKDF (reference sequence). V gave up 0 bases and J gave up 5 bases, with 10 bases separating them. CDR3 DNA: TGTGCCACCAGCAGAGATTCTCGGCTAACTGAAGCTTTCTTT. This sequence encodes CATSRDSRLTEAFF.

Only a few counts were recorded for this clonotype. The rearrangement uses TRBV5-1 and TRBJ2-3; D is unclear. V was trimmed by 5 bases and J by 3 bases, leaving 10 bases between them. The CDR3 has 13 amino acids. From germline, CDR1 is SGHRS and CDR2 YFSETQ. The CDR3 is CASRNHGTDTQYF. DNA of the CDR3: TGCGCCAGCAGGAACCACGGGACAGATACGCAGTATTTT. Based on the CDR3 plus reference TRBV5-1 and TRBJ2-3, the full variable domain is KAGVTQTPRYLIKTRGQQVTLSCSPISGHRSVSWYQQTPGQGLQFLFEYFSETQRNKGNFPGRFSGRQFSNSRSEMNVSTLELGDSALYLCASRNHGTDTQYFGPGTRLTVL.

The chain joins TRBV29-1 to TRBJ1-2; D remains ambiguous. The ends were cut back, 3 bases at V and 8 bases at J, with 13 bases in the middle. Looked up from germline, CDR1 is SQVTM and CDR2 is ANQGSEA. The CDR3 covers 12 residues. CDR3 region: CSVDFGEEGYTF. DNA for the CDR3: TGCAGCGTTGACTTTGGGGAGGAGGGCTACACCTTC.

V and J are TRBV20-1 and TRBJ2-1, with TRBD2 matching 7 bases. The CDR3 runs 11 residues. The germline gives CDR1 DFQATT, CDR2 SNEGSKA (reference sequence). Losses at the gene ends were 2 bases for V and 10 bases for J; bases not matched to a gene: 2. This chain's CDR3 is CSARTSVEQFF. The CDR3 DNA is TGCAGTGCTAGAACTAGCGTCGAGCAGTTCTTC.

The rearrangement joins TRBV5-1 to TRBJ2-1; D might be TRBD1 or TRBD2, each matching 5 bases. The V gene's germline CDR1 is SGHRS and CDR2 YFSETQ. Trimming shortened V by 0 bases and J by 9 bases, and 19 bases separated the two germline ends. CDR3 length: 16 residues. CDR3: CASSLGAGTVRGEQFF. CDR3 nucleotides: TGCGCCAGCAGCTTGGGAGCAGGGACGGTCCGTGGTGAGCAGTTCTTC.

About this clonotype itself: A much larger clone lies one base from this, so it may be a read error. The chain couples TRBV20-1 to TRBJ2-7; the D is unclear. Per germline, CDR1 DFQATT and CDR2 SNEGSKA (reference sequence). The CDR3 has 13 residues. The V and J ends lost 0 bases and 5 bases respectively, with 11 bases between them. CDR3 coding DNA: TGCAGTGCTAGAGATTTGGGTCGGGACGAGCAGTACTTC. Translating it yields CSARDLGRDEQYF.

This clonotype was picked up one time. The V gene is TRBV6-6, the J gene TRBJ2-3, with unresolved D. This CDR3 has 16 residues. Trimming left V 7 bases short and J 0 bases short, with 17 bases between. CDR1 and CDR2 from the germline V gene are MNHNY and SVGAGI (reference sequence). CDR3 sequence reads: CASIHALSPSTDTQYF. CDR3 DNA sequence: TGTGCCAGCATCCACGCACTGAGCCCTAGCACAGATACGCAGTATTTT.

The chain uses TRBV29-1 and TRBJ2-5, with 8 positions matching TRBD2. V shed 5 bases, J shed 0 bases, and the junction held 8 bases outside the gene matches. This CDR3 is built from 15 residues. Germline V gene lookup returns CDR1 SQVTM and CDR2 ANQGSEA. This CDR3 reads CSVRTGGGYQETQYF. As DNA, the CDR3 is TGCAGCGTTCGGACTGGCGGGGGGTACCAAGAGACCCAGTACTTC.

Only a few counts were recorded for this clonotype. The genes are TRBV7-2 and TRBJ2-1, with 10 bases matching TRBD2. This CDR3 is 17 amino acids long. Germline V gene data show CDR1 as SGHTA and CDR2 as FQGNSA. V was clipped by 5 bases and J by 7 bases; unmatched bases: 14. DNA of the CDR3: TGTGCCAGCAGCGCCTTTGTAAGCGGGGGGGCTCGAAATGAGCAGTTCTTC. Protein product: CASSAFVSGGARNEQFF.

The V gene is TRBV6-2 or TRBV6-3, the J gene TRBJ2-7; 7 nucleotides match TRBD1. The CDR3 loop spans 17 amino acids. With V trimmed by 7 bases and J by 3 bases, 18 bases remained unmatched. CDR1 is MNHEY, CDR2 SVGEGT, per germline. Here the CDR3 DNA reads TGTGCCAGCACCTACGGTCCCCACAGGGGCAGGAACTACGAGCAGTACTTC. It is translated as CASTYGPHRGRNYEQYF.

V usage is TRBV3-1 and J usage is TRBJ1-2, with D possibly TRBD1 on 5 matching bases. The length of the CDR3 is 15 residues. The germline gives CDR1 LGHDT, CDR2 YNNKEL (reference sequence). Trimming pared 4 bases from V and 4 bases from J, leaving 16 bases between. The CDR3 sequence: CASSRRSGTFYGYTF. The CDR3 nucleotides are TGTGCCAGCAGCCGAAGGTCGGGGACCTTCTATGGCTACACCTTC.

In DNA, the CDR3 is TGCAGTGCTACTCTCGGCCGAGGGACCAACGAGCAGTACTTC. Translation gives CSATLGRGTNEQYF. The chain links TRBV20-1 to TRBJ2-7; D is possibly TRBD1 or TRBD2 (5 bases each). The germline V and J ends were trimmed by 4 bases and 5 bases, with 18 bases remaining between them. Per germline, CDR1 DFQATT and CDR2 SNEGSKA (reference sequence). The CDR3 runs to 14 residues.

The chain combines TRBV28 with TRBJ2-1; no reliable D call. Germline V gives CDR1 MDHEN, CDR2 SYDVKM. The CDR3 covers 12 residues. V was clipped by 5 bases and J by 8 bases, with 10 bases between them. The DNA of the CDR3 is TGTGCCAGCAGTCGCACTAACGATGAGCAGTTCTTC. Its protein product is CASSRTNDEQFF.

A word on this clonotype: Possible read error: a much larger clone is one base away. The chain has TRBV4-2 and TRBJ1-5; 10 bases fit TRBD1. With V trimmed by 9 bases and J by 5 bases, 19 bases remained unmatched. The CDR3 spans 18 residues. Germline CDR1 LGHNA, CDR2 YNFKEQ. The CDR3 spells CARSSHPTTGGFYQPQHF. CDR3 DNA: TGTGCCAGAAGCTCCCACCCTACGACAGGGGGCTTCTATCAGCCCCAGCATTTT.

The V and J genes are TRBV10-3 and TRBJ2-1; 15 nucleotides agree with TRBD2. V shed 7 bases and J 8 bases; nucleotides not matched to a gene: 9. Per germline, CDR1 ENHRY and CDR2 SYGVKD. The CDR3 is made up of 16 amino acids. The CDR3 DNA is TGTGCCATCACCCTTGGGACTAGCGGGGGGTTCGATGAGCAGTTCTTC. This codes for CAITLGTSGGFDEQFF.

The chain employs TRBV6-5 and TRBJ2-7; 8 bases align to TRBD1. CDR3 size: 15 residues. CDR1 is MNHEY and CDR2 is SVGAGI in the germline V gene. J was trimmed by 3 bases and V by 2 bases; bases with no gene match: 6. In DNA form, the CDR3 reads TGTGCCAGCAGTTACGGGAGACAGGGGCGCTACGAGCAGTACTTC. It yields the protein CASSYGRQGRYEQYF.

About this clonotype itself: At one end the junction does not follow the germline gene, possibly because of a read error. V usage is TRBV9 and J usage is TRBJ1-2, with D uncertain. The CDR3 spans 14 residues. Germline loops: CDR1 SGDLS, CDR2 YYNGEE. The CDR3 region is CAGSLGRAAYGYTF. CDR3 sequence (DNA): TGTGCCGGCAGCCTTGGACGGGCGGCCTATGGCTACACCTTC.

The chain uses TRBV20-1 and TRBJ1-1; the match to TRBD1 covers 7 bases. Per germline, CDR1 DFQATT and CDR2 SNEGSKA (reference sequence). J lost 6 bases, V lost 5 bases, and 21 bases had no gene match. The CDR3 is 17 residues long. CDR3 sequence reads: CSAQGRQGGPLRAEAFF. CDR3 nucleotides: TGCAGTGCTCAGGGTCGACAGGGAGGACCCCTTCGGGCTGAAGCTTTCTTT.

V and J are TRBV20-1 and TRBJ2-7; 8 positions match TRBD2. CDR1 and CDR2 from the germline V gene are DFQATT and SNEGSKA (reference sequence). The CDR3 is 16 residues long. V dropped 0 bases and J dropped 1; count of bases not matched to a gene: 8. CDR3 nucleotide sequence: TGCAGTGCTAGAGATCCTTATAGCGGGGATTCCTACGAGCAGTACTTC. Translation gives CSARDPYSGDSYEQYF.

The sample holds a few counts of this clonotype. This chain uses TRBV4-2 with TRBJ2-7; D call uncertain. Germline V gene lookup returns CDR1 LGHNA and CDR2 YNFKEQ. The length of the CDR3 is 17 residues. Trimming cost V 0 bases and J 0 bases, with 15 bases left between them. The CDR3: CASSQDRAGRSSYEQYF. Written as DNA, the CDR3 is TGTGCCAGCAGCCAAGATAGAGCCGGGCGATCCTCCTACGAGCAGTACTTC.

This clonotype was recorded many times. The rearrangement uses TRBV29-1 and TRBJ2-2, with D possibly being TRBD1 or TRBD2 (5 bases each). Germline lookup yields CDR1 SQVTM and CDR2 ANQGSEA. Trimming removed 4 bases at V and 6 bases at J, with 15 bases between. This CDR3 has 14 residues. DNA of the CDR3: TGCAGCGTTGCATCCGGGACCCACCCCGGGGAGCTGTTTTTT. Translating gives CSVASGTHPGELFF.

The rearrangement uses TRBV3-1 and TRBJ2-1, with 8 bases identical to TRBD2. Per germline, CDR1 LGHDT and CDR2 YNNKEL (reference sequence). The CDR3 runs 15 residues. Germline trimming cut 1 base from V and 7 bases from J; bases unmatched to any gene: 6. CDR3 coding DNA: TGTGCCAGCAGCCAAGTCCGGGGGGGGAGTAATGAGCAGTTCTTC. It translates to CASSQVRGGSNEQFF.

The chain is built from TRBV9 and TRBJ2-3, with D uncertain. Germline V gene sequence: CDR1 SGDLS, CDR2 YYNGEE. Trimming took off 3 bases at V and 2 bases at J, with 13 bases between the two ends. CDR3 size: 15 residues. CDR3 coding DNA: TGTGCCAGCAGCGACAGTGCTAACCCCACAGATACGCAGTATTTT. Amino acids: CASSDSANPTDTQYF.

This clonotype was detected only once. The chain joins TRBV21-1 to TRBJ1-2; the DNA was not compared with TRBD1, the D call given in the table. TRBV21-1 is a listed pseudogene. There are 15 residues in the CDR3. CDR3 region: CASRKGAGVPYGYTF. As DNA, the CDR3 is TGTGCCAGCAGGAAGGGGGCAGGAGTTCCTTATGGCTACACCTTC.

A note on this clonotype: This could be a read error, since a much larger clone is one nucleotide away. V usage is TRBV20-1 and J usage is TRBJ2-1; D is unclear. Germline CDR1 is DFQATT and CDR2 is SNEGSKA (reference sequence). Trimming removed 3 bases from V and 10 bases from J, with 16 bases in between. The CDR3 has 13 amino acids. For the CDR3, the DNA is TGCAGTGCTAGGTCAGGCGGAAAGAACGAGCAGTTCTTC. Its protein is CSARSGGKNEQFF.

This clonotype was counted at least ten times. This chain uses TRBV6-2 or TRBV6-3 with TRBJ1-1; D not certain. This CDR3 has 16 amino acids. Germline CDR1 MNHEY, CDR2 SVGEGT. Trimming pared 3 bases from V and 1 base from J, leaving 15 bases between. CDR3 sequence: CASSYTSGRRNTEAFF. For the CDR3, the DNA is TGTGCCAGCAGTTATACGTCTGGACGGAGGAACACTGAAGCTTTCTTT.

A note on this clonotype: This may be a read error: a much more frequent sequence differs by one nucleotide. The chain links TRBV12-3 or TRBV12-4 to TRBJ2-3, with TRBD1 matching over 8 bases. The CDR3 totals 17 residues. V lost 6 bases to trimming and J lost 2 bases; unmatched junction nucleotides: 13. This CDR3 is CASSPNQYRGSTDTQYF. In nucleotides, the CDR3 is TGTGCCAGCAGCCCGAACCAGTACAGGGGGTCCACAGATACGCAGTATTTT.